The 16 T cell receptor beta chains reported below all come from one sample, sequenced in a study of radiation and T cells in renal cell carcinoma. The method was immunoSEQ multiplex PCR; TCRdb's version includes in-frame clones alone and lacks a portion of them. The table includes about 170,000 clones, around 90% detected once. Time point reported: blood 4 weeks post-SBRT, at nephrectomy. As for treatment: 15 Gy SBRT to primary tumor, nephrectomy 4 weeks later. The sequenced sample was blood, obtained from a patient whose treatment included radiotherapy and nephrectomy. The receptors come from a woman aged 45 to 65 with renal cell carcinoma.

V gene TRBV6-5 combines with J gene TRBJ2-1; 9 bases agree with TRBD2. The CDR3 loop spans 15 amino acids. The V gene end was trimmed by 6 bases and the J gene end by 10 bases; junction bases not matched to a gene: 13. Germline lookup yields CDR1 MNHEY and CDR2 SVGAGI. CDR3 in amino acids: CASSGTSRAREEQFF. The DNA of the CDR3 is TGTGCCAGCAGCGGGACTAGCCGGGCCAGGGAAGAGCAGTTCTTC.

This chain links TRBV9 with TRBJ2-7; TRBD2 is a possible D gene (6 bases). The CDR3 extends over 15 amino acids. The V and J ends lost 3 bases and 2 bases respectively, with 15 bases between them. Germline CDR1 is SGDLS and CDR2 is YYNGEE. CDR3 loop: CASSGGGLNTYEQYF. CDR3 nucleotides: TGTGCCAGCAGCGGTGGGGGACTGAACACCTACGAGCAGTACTTC.

The V and J genes are TRBV19 and TRBJ2-7, with 7 bases that match TRBD2. Germline V gives CDR1 LNHDA, CDR2 SQIVND (reference sequence). The CDR3 has 11 residues. The V segment lost 5 bases and the J segment 13 bases; nucleotides outside the gene matches: 8. The CDR3 nucleotides read TGTGCCAGTAGTGGTTCGGCGGGAGCCTACTTC. Translation gives CASSGSAGAYF.

This clone has only one observation. The J gene is TRBJ1-3, the V gene TRBV15; 8 bases align to TRBD1. The germline CDR1 and CDR2 sequences are LNHNV and YYDKDF (reference sequence). This CDR3 comprises 17 residues. V lost 4 bases and J lost 0; bases outside the gene matches: 8. The CDR3 region has the DNA TGTGCCACCAGCAAGGACAGGGAAGCTTTCTCTGGAAACACCATATATTTT. Translated: CATSKDREAFSGNTIYF.

This chain links TRBV7-8 with TRBJ1-1; D gene ambiguous. The CDR3 runs to 13 residues. Germline V CDR1 and CDR2: SGHVS, FQNEAQ. V was pared by 5 bases and J by 1 base, with 8 bases between. The CDR3 DNA reads TGTGCCAGCAGCCTTGCCGAGAACACTGAAGCTTTCTTT. It codes for CASSLAENTEAFF. The variable domain in full, completed from reference TRBV7-8 and TRBJ1-1, reads GAGVSQSPRYKVAKRGQDVALRCDPISGHVSLFWYQQALGQGPEFLTYFQNEAQLDKSGLPSDRFFAERPEGSVSTLKIQRTQQEDSAVYLCASSLAENTEAFFGQGTRLTVV.

V gene TRBV2 combines with J gene TRBJ1-5; TRBD1 agrees at 7 bases. The ends lost 2 bases at V and 7 bases at J; junction bases unmatched: 5. The CDR3 is 14 residues long. CDR1 is SNHLY and CDR2 is FYNNEI in the germline V gene. The CDR3 reads CASSELTGPQPQHF. In DNA, the CDR3 is TGTGCCAGCAGTGAATTGACAGGGCCGCAGCCCCAGCATTTT.

The chain uses TRBV1 and TRBJ1-4; no check of the table's D call, TRBD1, against the DNA was made. TRBV1 constitutes a pseudogene. The CDR3 contains 17 residues. CDR3: CTSSPYTGGRANEKLFF. CDR3 nucleotide sequence: TGCACCAGCAGCCCCTATACAGGGGGCCGAGCTAATGAAAAACTGTTTTTT.

This clone was counted once. The V and J genes are TRBV6-5 and TRBJ2-7; 8 bases match TRBD1. The V segment lost 10 bases and the J segment 3 bases; nucleotides outside the gene matches: 8. Germline V gene lookup returns CDR1 MNHEY and CDR2 SVGAGI. The CDR3 loop spans 13 amino acids. For the CDR3, the DNA is TGTGCCACCGAGACAGGGGTCAGCTACGAGCAGTACTTC. The encoded protein is CATETGVSYEQYF.

The rearrangement uses TRBV11-3 and TRBJ1-1, with D possibly TRBD1 on 6 matching bases. Germline V CDR1 and CDR2: SGHNT, YENEEA. CDR3 length: 14 residues. V gave up 5 bases and J gave up 1 base, with 11 bases separating them. CDR3 in amino acids: CASSAGQSNTEAFF. The CDR3 nucleotides read TGTGCCAGCAGCGCCGGACAGTCGAACACTGAAGCTTTCTTT. The variable domain in full, completed from reference TRBV11-3 and TRBJ1-1, reads EAGVVQSPRYKIIEKKQPVAFWCNPISGHNTLYWYLQNLGQGPELLIRYENEEAVDDSQLPKDRFSAERLKGVDSTLKIQPAELGDSAVYLCASSAGQSNTEAFFGQGTRLTVV.

The chain employs TRBV7-6 and TRBJ1-2; possible D gene TRBD1, 5 bases. Trimming cost V 1 base and J 4 bases, with 16 bases left between them. The CDR3 length is 16 residues. Per germline, CDR1 SGHVS and CDR2 FNYEAQ. CDR3 amino acids: CASSLVAGIKGYGYTF. The CDR3 DNA reads as TGTGCCAGCAGCTTAGTTGCAGGGATAAAGGGCTATGGCTACACCTTC.

The genes are TRBV6-1 and TRBJ1-6; D is unclear. This CDR3 region has 15 residues. Trimming removed 7 bases at V and 6 bases at J, with 16 bases between. Germline values: CDR1 MNHNS, CDR2 SASEGT. CDR3 DNA: TGTGCCAGCACATCCTCTCTCGGGAGTAATTCACCCCTCCACTTT. Translated, it gives CASTSSLGSNSPLHF.

A few counts support this clone. The chain recombines TRBV30 with TRBJ1-1; D uncertain. The V gene lost 5 bases and the J gene lost 5 bases, with 12 bases spanning the gap. Germline-derived CDR1 and CDR2 are GTSNPN and SVGIG (reference sequence). CDR3 length: 12 amino acids. This CDR3 is CAWDGVITEAFF. CDR3 bases: TGTGCCTGGGACGGGGTTATTACTGAAGCTTTCTTT.

This chain links TRBV4-1 with TRBJ2-3; the D call may be TRBD1 or TRBD2 (6 bases each). The CDR3 runs to 17 residues. Trimming removed 0 bases from V and 5 bases from J, with 18 bases in between. CDR1 is MGHRA and CDR2 is YSYEKL in the germline V gene. CDR3: CASSQDRWGATGDTQYF. In nucleotides, the CDR3 is TGCGCCAGCAGCCAAGATAGATGGGGGGCGACAGGAGATACGCAGTATTTT.

This sequence joins TRBV10-3 and TRBJ1-2; TRBD1 might be the D (5 bases). The CDR3 runs to 14 residues. CDR1 and CDR2 from the germline V gene are ENHRY and SYGVKD. Trimming removed 3 bases at V and 6 bases at J, with 14 bases between. In DNA form, the CDR3 reads TGTGCCATCAGTGACTTGGGACGGTACAATGGCTACACCTTC. Protein product: CAISDLGRYNGYTF.

This clone is a singleton in its sample. V is TRBV5-5 and J is TRBJ2-5, with D hard to call. This CDR3 has 15 amino acids. The V end was cut by 0 bases, the J end by 0 bases, with 9 bases between. Looked up from germline, CDR1 is SGHKS and CDR2 is YYEKEE (reference sequence). CDR3 in amino acids: CASSLVRLYQETQYF. The DNA for the CDR3 is TGTGCCAGCAGCTTGGTGCGGTTGTACCAAGAGACCCAGTACTTC.

This clone was observed once. The gene calls are TRBV11-2 and TRBJ2-1, with 8 bases fitting TRBD2. Germline CDR1 and CDR2: SGHAT and FQNNGV. The V segment lost 5 bases and the J segment 2 bases; nucleotides outside the gene matches: 17. The CDR3 contains 19 residues. The CDR3: CASSLIRFSAGGTYNEQFF. Written as DNA, the CDR3 is TGTGCCAGCAGCCTCATTCGTTTCAGCGCGGGGGGAACCTACAATGAGCAGTTCTTC.